This is a list of T cell receptor beta chains from one sample in a study of response to subunit inactivated influenza vaccine. One entry per CDR3 protein, called by TCRdb with MiXCR from the RT-PCR reads. This sample has more than 550,000 distinct CDR3 sequences; roughly 10% occur once, and the top ten carry 11%. The same data also went into a second study, on T cells expressing NK-cell markers.

The source was PBMCs from blood, collected on the day of vaccination. Receptors originate from a middle-aged man who received an inactivated influenza vaccine. CDR3s include the opening cysteine and the closing phenylalanine or tryptophan. D genes are given only for firm matches. Rows give clone size only sometimes, using once, few, many, or a class for an expanded clone.

v_call	clone_size	j_call	d_call	cdr3_aa	cdr3_nt
TRBV14	few	TRBJ2-1	.	CASSQNQGTYYNEQFF	TGTGCCAGCAGCCAAAACCAGGGGACGTACTACAATGAGCAGTTCTTC
TRBV27	.	TRBJ2-3	TRBD2	CASSYVAGKPGQPDTQYF	TGTGCCAGCAGTTATGTAGCGGGCAAGCCGGGGCAACCAGATACGCAGTATTTT
TRBV10-3	few	TRBJ2-7	TRBD2	CAISLRLAGTYEQYF	TGTGCCATCAGCCTCCGACTAGCGGGGACCTACGAGCAGTACTTC
TRBV7-2	few	TRBJ2-7	.	CASSSMRAGHEQYF	TGTGCCAGCAGCTCTATGAGGGCAGGGCACGAGCAGTACTTC
TRBV3-1	.	TRBJ2-3	TRBD2	CASTPGLASDIWTQYF	TGTGCCAGCACCCCGGGACTAGCATCCGACATCTGGACGCAGTATTTT
TRBV7-6	.	TRBJ1-5	.	CASSSGQFQPQHF	TGTGCCAGCAGCTCGGGACAATTCCAGCCCCAGCATTTT
TRBV23-1	.	TRBJ2-7	.	CASSQSVEGMGSYEQYF	TGCGCCAGCAGTCAATCGGTAGAGGGTATGGGGTCCTACGAGCAGTACTTC
TRBV7-9	.	TRBJ1-2	.	CASSLPARGYGYTF	TGTGCCAGCAGCTTACCAGCGAGGGGGTATGGCTACACCTTC
TRBV28	few	TRBJ2-7	.	CASSVSGYEQYF	TGTGCCAGCAGTGTTAGTGGGTATGAGCAGTACTTC
TRBV7-2	few	TRBJ1-5	.	CASSPRRGPQHF	TGTGCCAGCAGCCCTAGGAGGGGGCCCCAGCATTTT
TRBV9	many	TRBJ1-4	.	CASSDDSGATNEKLFF	TGTGCCAGCAGCGACGACAGCGGAGCAACTAATGAAAAACTGTTTTTT
TRBV5-6	.	TRBJ1-6	.	CASRLVNSPLHF	TGTGCCAGCAGGCTGGTTAATTCACCCCTCCACTTT
TRBV18	few	TRBJ1-1	.	CASSPPGQTNTEAFF	TGTGCCAGCTCACCACCTGGACAGACGAACACTGAAGCTTTCTTT
TRBV12-3/TRBV12-4	few	TRBJ2-6	.	CASSPNRAGANVLTF	TGTGCCAGCAGTCCTAACAGGGCTGGGGCCAACGTCCTGACTTTC
TRBV6-5	few	TRBJ1-6	.	CASSYSSLGASSYNSPLHF	TGTGCCAGCAGTTACTCAAGTCTGGGGGCATCATCCTATAATTCACCCCTCCACTTT
TRBV6-1	few	TRBJ2-2	.	CASRLVLNTGELFF	TGTGCCAGCCGTCTGGTGCTGAACACCGGGGAGCTGTTTTTT
TRBV28	few	TRBJ2-5	.	CASSLVQIQETQYF	TGTGCCAGCAGTTTAGTACAGATTCAAGAGACCCAGTACTTC
TRBV12-3/TRBV12-4	.	TRBJ1-1	.	CASSFLGDTEAFF	TGTGCCAGCAGTTTTCTAGGGGACACTGAAGCTTTCTTT
TRBV7-9	few	TRBJ1-4	.	CASSTGAGMEEKLFF	TGTGCCAGCAGCACTGGGGCGGGAATGGAGGAAAAACTGTTTTTT
TRBV12-3/TRBV12-4	.	TRBJ2-4	.	CASSLKDIKNIQYF	TGTGCCAGCAGTTTAAAGGACATCAAAAACATTCAGTACTTC
TRBV12-3/TRBV12-4	.	TRBJ2-2	TRBD1	CASKGGQGAGGELFF	TGTGCCTCCAAGGGAGGACAGGGGGCGGGCGGGGAGCTGTTTTTT
TRBV30	.	TRBJ1-1	.	CAWRRAPEVFGAFF	TGTGCCTGGAGGCGGGCACCCGAGGTTTTTGGAGCTTTCTTT
TRBV12-3/TRBV12-4	few	TRBJ2-6	TRBD1	CASSSGQGFVGFSGANVLTF	TGTGCCAGCAGTTCGGGACAGGGGTTTGTGGGATTCTCTGGGGCCAACGTCCTGACTTTC
TRBV2	.	TRBJ2-7	.	CASSDTDVSYEQYF	TGTGCCAGCAGTGATACAGATGTCTCCTACGAGCAGTACTTC
TRBV4-1	.	TRBJ2-7	.	CASSHRDTAYEQYF	TGCGCCAGCAGCCATCGGGACACGGCCTACGAGCAGTACTTC
TRBV20-1	once	TRBJ2-1	.	CSARDITDYNEQFF	TGCAGTGCTAGAGATATTACAGACTACAATGAGCAGTTCTTC